The sequence of this TCR beta chain was determined in a study of OX40 agonist ivuxolimab in advanced cancers. Study observations and caveats: The authors also found low normalized T-cell clonal expansion in some nonresponders.

Method: immunoSEQ multiplex PCR; TCRdb's copy keeps in-frame clones and lacks some. The sample holds about 90,000 clones; around 89% are singletons and the top ten take 6.5% to 9%. In this sample, this clone turned up once. Its antigen is as yet unknown. If patients had autoimmune disease history or systemic immunosuppression, they were excluded. The sequences come from CD4+ or CD8+ T cells sorted from blood, collected in a trial of the OX40 agonist ivuxolimab. This sequence was found in an adult with an advanced solid tumor such as melanoma, head and neck, liver or kidney cancer.

CDR3 loop: CASSEETASYNEQFF. The CDR3 DNA reads TGTGCCAGCAGTGAAGAGACAGCATCCTACAATGAGCAGTTCTTC. J is TRBJ2-1 and V is TRBV2; tentative D call: TRBD1 (5 bases). The CDR3 is made up of 15 amino acids. V was clipped by 1 base and J by 1 base, with 8 bases between them. Germline V gene data show CDR1 as SNHLY and CDR2 as FYNNEI. Variable domain in full (rest from reference TRBV2 and TRBJ2-1): EPEVTQTPSHQVTQMGQEVILRCVPISNHLYFYWYRQILGQKVEFLVSFYNNEISEKSEIFDDQFSVERPDGSNFTLKIRSTKLEDSAMYFCASSEETASYNEQFFGPGTRLTVL.